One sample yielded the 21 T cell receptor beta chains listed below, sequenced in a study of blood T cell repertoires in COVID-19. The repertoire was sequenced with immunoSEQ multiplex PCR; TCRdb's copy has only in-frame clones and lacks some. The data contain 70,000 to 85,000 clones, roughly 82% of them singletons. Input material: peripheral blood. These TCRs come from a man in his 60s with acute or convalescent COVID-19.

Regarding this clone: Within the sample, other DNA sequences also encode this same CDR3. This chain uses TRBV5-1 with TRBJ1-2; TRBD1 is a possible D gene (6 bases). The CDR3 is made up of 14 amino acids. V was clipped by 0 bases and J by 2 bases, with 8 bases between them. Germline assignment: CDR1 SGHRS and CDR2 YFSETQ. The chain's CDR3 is CASSLGDRNYGYTF. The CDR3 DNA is TGCGCCAGCAGCTTGGGTGACAGGAACTATGGCTACACCTTC.

The CDR3 spells CASSQVGTGTEAFF. The CDR3 DNA follows: TGCGCCAGCAGCCAAGTTGGCACAGGCACTGAAGCTTTCTTT. The chain couples TRBV4-3 to TRBJ1-1; D possibly corresponds to TRBD1 (5 bases). V lost 1 base, J lost 4 bases, and 10 bases lay in between. The CDR3 totals 14 residues. Germline values: CDR1 LGHNA, CDR2 YSLEER.

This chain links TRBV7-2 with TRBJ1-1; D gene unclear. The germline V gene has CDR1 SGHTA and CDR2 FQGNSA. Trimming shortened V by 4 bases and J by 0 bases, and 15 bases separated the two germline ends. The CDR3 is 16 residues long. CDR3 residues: CASSWMAGGMNTEAFF. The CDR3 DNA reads TGTGCCAGCAGCTGGATGGCGGGCGGTATGAACACTGAAGCTTTCTTT. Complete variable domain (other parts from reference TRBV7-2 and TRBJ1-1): GAGVSQSPSNKVTEKGKDVELRCDPISGHTALYWYRQSLGQGLEFLIYFQGNSAPDKSGLPSDRFSAERTGGSVSTLTIQRTQQEDSAVYLCASSWMAGGMNTEAFFGQGTRLTVV.

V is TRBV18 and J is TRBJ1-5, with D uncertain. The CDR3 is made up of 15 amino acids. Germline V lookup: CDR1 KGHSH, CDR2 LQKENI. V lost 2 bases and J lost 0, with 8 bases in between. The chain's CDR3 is CASSPIQISNQPQHF. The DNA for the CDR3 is TGTGCCAGCTCACCAATCCAGATTAGCAATCAGCCCCAGCATTTT.

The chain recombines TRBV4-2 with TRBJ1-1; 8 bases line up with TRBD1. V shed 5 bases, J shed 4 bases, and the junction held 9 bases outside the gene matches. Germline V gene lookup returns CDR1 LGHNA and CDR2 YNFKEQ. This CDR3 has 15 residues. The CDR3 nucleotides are TGTGCCAGCAGCGGGACAGGTGGACGGGCCACTGAAGCTTTCTTT. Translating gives CASSGTGGRATEAFF.

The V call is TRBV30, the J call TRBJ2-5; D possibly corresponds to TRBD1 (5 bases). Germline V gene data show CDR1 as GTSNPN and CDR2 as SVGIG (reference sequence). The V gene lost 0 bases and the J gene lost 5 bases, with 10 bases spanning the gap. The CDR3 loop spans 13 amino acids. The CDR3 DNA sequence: TGTGCCTGGAGTGTAAGGGGTATGGAGACCCAGTACTTC. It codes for CAWSVRGMETQYF.

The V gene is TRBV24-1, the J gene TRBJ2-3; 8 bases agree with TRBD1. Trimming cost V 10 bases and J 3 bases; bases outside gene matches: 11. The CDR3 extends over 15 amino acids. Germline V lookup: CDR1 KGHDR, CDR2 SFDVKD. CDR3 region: CATRQGRLVTDTQYF. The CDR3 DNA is TGTGCCACGCGACAGGGGAGACTAGTAACAGATACGCAGTATTTT.

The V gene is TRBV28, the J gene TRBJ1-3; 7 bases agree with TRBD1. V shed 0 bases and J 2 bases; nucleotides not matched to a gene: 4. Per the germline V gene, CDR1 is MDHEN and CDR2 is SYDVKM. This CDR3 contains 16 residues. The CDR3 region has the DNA TGTGCCAGCAGTTTATGGACAGGGACGGCTGGAAACACCATATATTTT. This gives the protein CASSLWTGTAGNTIYF.

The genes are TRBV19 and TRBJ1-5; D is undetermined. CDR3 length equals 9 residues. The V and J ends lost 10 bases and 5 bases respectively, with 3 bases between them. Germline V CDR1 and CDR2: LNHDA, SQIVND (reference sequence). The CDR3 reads CATHQPQHF. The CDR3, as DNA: TGTGCCACTCATCAGCCCCAGCATTTT. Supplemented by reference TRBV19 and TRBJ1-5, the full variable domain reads DGGITQSPKYLFRKEGQNVTLSCEQNLNHDAMYWYRQDPGQGLRLIYYSQIVNDFQKGDIAEGYSVSREKKESFPLTVTSAQKNPTAFYLCATHQPQHFGDGTRLSIL.

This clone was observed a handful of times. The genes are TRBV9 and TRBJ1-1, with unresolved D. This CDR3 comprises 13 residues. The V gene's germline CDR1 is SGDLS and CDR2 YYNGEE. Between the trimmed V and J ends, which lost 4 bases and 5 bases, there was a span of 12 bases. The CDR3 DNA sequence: TGTGCCAGCAGCCGGCAAGGAGGAACTGAAGCTTTCTTT. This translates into CASSRQGGTEAFF.

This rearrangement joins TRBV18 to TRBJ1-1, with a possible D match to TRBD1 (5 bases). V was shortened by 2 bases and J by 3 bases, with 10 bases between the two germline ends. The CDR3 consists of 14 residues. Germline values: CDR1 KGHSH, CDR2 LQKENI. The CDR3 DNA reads TGTGCCAGCTCACCAGGGGGGGGAGACACTGAAGCTTTCTTT. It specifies CASSPGGGDTEAFF.

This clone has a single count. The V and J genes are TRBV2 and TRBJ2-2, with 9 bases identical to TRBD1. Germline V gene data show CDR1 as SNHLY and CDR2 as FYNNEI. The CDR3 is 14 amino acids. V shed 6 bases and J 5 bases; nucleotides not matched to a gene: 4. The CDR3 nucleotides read TGTGCCAGCAGGGGGACAGGGTCGACCGGGGAGCTGTTTTTT. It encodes CASRGTGSTGELFF.

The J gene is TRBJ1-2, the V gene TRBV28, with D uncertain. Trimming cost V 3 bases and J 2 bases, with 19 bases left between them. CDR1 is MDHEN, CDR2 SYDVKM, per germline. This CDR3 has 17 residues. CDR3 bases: TGTGCCAGCAGTTTCCTTTCCCTCCGACTCGTCAACTATGGCTACACCTTC. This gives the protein CASSFLSLRLVNYGYTF.

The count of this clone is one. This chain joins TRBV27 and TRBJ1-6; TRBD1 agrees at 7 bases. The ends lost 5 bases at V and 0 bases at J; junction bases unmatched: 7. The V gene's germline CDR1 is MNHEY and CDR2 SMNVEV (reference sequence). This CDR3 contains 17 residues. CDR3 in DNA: TGTGCCAGCAGTGCGGGACAGCGAAGCTCCTATAATTCACCCCTCCACTTT. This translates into CASSAGQRSSYNSPLHF.

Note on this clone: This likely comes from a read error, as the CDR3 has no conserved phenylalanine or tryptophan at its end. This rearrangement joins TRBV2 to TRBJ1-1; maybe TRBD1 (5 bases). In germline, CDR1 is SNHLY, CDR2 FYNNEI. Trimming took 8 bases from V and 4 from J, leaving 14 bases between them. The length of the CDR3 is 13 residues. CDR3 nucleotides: TGTGCCAGCTGTCCTACGGGGGGCACTGAAGCTTTCCTT. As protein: CASCPTGGTEAFL.

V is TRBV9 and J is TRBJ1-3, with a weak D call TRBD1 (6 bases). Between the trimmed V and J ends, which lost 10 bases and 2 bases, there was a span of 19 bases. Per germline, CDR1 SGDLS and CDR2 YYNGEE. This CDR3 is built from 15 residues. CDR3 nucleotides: TGTGCCTCTACAAGGACAGCTTTTCCTGGAAACACCATATATTTT. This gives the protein CASTRTAFPGNTIYF.

This chain's CDR3 is CASRREQNTEAFF. Written as DNA, the CDR3 is TGCGCCAGCAGACGGGAACAGAACACTGAAGCTTTCTTT. The gene calls are TRBV5-1 and TRBJ1-1; D is ambiguous. Per germline, CDR1 SGHRS and CDR2 YFSETQ. Trimming stripped 5 bases from V and 1 base from J, with 9 bases between. CDR3 length equals 13 residues. Drawing the rest from reference TRBV5-1 and TRBJ1-1, the complete variable domain is KAGVTQTPRYLIKTRGQQVTLSCSPISGHRSVSWYQQTPGQGLQFLFEYFSETQRNKGNFPGRFSGRQFSNSRSEMNVSTLELGDSALYLCASRREQNTEAFFGQGTRLTVV.

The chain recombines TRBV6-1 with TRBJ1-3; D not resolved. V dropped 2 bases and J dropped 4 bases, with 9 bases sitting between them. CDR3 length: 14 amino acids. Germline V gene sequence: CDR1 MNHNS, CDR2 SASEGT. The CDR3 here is CASSESAAGNTIYF. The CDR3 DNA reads TGTGCCAGCAGTGAATCTGCGGCCGGAAACACCATATATTTT.

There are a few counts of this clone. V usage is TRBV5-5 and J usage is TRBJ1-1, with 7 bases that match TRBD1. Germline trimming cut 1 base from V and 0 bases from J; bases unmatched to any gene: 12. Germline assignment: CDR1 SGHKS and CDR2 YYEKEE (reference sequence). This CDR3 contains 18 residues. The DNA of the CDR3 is TGTGCCAGCAGCTTGAGGGGGCAGCCCCTTATAATGAACACTGAAGCTTTCTTT. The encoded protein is CASSLRGQPLIMNTEAFF. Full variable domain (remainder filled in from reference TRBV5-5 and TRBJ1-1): DAGVTQSPTHLIKTRGQQVTLRCSPISGHKSVSWYQQVLGQGPQFIFQYYEKEERGRGNFPDRFSARQFPNYSSELNVNALLLGDSALYLCASSLRGQPLIMNTEAFFGQGTRLTVV.

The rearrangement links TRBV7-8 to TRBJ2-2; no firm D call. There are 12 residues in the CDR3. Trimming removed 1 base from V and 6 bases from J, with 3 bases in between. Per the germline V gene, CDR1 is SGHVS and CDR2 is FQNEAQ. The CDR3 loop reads CASSLVSGELFF. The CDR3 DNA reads TGTGCCAGCAGCTTAGTATCCGGGGAGCTGTTTTTT.

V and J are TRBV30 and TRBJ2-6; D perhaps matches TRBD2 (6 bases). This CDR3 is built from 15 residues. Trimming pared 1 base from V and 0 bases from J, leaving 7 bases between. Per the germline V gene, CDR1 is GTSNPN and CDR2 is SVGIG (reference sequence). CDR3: CAWSAGGSGANVLTF. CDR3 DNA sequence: TGTGCCTGGAGTGCCGGGGGCTCTGGGGCCAACGTCCTGACTTTC. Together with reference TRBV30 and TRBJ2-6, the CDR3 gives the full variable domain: SQTIHQWPATLVQPVGSPLSLECTVEGTSNPNLYWYRQAAGRGLQLLFYSVGIGQISSEVPQNLSASRPQDRQFILSSKKLLLSDSGFYLCAWSAGGSGANVLTFGAGSRLTVL.